The subject of this entry is one T cell receptor beta chain. The antigen is not known. This record belongs to a study of cytomegalovirus exposure and HLA in healthy donors. Primers included in the PCR were 60 Vbeta and 13 Jbeta primers. Sequenced by immunoSEQ multiplex PCR; TCRdb stores in-frame clones only, minus some. Of approximately 140,000 clones listed, roughly four fifths are singletons. Notes on the study in general: For most TCR beta V segments, an earlier analysis put the productive rate at about 87% or about 30% of the time.

With 3 bases removed from V and 6 bases from J, the gap between germline ends came to 14 bases. The CDR3 totals 15 residues. CDR1 and CDR2 (germline): SGHVS, FQNEAQ. This chain links TRBV7-8 with TRBJ2-2; tentative D call: TRBD1 (5 bases). The sample comprised PBMCs. The sequence came from a middle-aged man in good health and CMV-seropositive. CDR3: CASSFLVWGPGELFF. The CDR3 nucleotides read TGTGCCAGCAGCTTTCTTGTCTGGGGCCCCGGGGAGCTGTTTTTT.